Listed below are T cell receptor beta chains from one sample, sequenced in a study of T cell changes during pregnancy in multiple sclerosis. Libraries were prepared by immunoSEQ multiplex PCR; TCRdb keeps only in-frame clonotypes and omits some of them. The data contain 30,000 to 45,000 clones, about 92% of them singletons. Sequencing was performed on CD8+ T cells from peripheral blood mononuclear cells, taken before pregnancy. These receptors were obtained from a female donor with multiple sclerosis, enrolled in a pregnancy study. Each CDR3 is given with its conserved first and last residue. The D gene is left open where the match is weak. A clone size is listed for some rows: how often the clone was seen (once, few, many), or a class if it is expanded.

V	J	size	D	CDR3	DNA
TRBV7-9	TRBJ1-2	few	-	CASSSDEDLGYTF	TGTGCCAGCAGCTCCGACGAGGACTTGGGCTACACCTTC
TRBV4-1	TRBJ2-7	-	TRBD1	CASSPRQGAGDEQYF	TGCGCCAGCAGCCCTCGACAGGGGGCTGGCGACGAGCAGTACTTC
TRBV28	TRBJ2-7	-	-	CASSYNSYEQYF	TGTGCCAGCAGCTATAACAGCTACGAGCAGTACTTC
TRBV30	TRBJ1-3	-	TRBD1	CAWWTGGNGNTIYF	TGTGCCTGGTGGACAGGGGGCAATGGAAACACCATATATTTT
TRBV6-4	TRBJ2-1	-	TRBD2	CASSPTSGDYNEQFF	TGTGCCAGCAGCCCCACTAGCGGGGATTACAATGAGCAGTTCTTC
TRBV4-1	TRBJ2-2	once	-	CASSQLRGGIGELFF	TGCGCCAGCAGCCAACTCAGGGGCGGTATAGGGGAGCTGTTTTTT
TRBV5-4	TRBJ1-1	-	-	CASSFRVQGTEAFF	TGTGCCAGCAGCTTTCGTGTCCAGGGCACTGAAGCTTTCTTT
TRBV27	TRBJ2-3	-	TRBD2	CASSLLGVSGTSADTQYF	TGTGCCAGCAGTTTATTAGGGGTCTCTGGGACTAGCGCAGATACGCAGTATTTT
TRBV2	TRBJ2-7	-	TRBD1	CASKDRPSSYEQYF	TGTGCCAGCAAGGACAGGCCCTCCTCCTACGAGCAGTACTTC
TRBV27	TRBJ2-7	once	TRBD2	CASSLGTSYEQYF	TGTGCCAGCAGTCTGGGGACTAGCTACGAGCAGTACTTC
TRBV2	TRBJ2-5	-	-	CASSDKETQYF	TGTGCCAGCAGTGATAAAGAGACCCAGTACTTC
TRBV6-1	TRBJ2-7	-	-	CASSETPGREQYF	TGTGCCAGCAGTGAAACCCCAGGGAGGGAGCAGTACTTC
TRBV7-2	TRBJ1-5	-	-	CASSLGGGGSNQPQHF	TGTGCCAGCAGCTTAGGGGGCGGGGGGAGCAATCAGCCCCAGCATTTT
TRBV7-3	TRBJ2-7	-	TRBD1	CASSLSGGFDEQYF	TGTGCCAGCAGCTTATCAGGGGGCTTCGACGAGCAGTACTTC
TRBV5-5	TRBJ2-7	-	-	CASSSPDSYEQYF	TGTGCCAGCAGCTCTCCAGACAGCTACGAGCAGTACTTC
TRBV4-1	TRBJ1-4	-	TRBD1	CASSPSGQEDYTTEKLFF	TGCGCCAGCAGCCCTTCGGGACAGGAGGACTATACCACTGAAAAACTGTTTTTT
TRBV2	TRBJ2-4	-	-	CASSEKGGRPGLAKNIQYF	TGTGCCAGCAGTGAAAAAGGAGGCCGACCCGGACTAGCCAAAAACATTCAGTACTTC
TRBV7-8	TRBJ1-1	-	-	CASSHSGRHTEAFF	TGTGCCAGCAGCCACAGTGGCAGACACACTGAAGCTTTCTTT
TRBV9	TRBJ1-1	-	TRBD1	CASSGGQGNTEAFF	TGTGCCAGCAGCGGCGGACAGGGGAACACTGAAGCTTTCTTT
TRBV7-6	TRBJ1-2	-	TRBD1	CASSLAPGTDVGGYTF	TGTGCCAGCAGCTTAGCACCCGGGACAGACGTTGGTGGCTACACCTTC
TRBV7-3	TRBJ2-5	-	-	CASSLERRETQYF	TGTGCCAGCAGCTTGGAACGGAGAGAGACCCAGTACTTC
TRBV19	TRBJ1-5	-	-	CASSMGWGLGNQPQHF	TGTGCCAGTAGTATGGGCTGGGGGCTGGGCAATCAGCCCCAGCATTTT
TRBV27	TRBJ1-1	once	-	CASSLLRNTEAFF	TGTGCCAGCAGTTTACTAAGGAACACTGAAGCTTTCTTT
TRBV29-1	TRBJ2-7	-	TRBD1	CSGGQGGYEQYF	TGCAGCGGGGGACAGGGGGGCTACGAGCAGTACTTC
TRBV7-3	TRBJ2-1	many	TRBD2	CASSSTSGGYNEQFF	TGTGCCAGCAGCTCCACTAGCGGGGGCTACAATGAGCAGTTCTTC
TRBV9	TRBJ1-2	-	TRBD1	CASKDRAYGYTF	TGTGCCAGCAAAGACAGGGCCTATGGCTACACCTTC
TRBV5-1	TRBJ2-3	-	TRBD1	CASSSGQGSTDTQYF	TGCGCCAGCAGCTCGGGACAGGGTAGCACAGATACGCAGTATTTT
TRBV7-3	TRBJ2-7	once	-	CASSPIAGAPNEQYF	TGTGCCAGCAGCCCTATCGCAGGGGCACCCAACGAGCAGTACTTC
TRBV30	TRBJ2-7	-	-	CAWRRLAPTYEQYF	TGTGCCTGGAGGCGCCTAGCCCCTACTTACGAGCAGTACTTC
TRBV10-3	TRBJ2-1	-	-	CAISEGSAEQFF	TGTGCCATCAGTGAGGGGTCAGCGGAGCAGTTCTTC
TRBV15	TRBJ2-1	-	-	CATSSYSGNEQFF	TGTGCCACCAGCAGCTATAGCGGTAATGAGCAGTTCTTC
TRBV5-4	TRBJ1-1	-	-	CASSLVAGTEAFF	TGTGCCAGCAGCTTGGTAGCTGGTACTGAAGCTTTCTTT
TRBV28	TRBJ1-2	-	-	CATFGGGVGPNYLYGYTF	TGTGCCACTTTCGGAGGGGGGGTAGGCCCCAATTACCTCTATGGCTACACCTTC
TRBV6-1	TRBJ2-2	-	TRBD1	CASTWTGGHTGELFF	TGTGCCAGCACCTGGACAGGGGGTCACACCGGGGAGCTGTTTTTT
TRBV7-9	TRBJ2-1	-	-	CASSFNGREATGARDEQFF	TGTGCCAGCAGCTTTAACGGGCGGGAAGCTACCGGCGCGCGCGATGAGCAGTTCTTC
TRBV9	TRBJ2-2	-	TRBD2	CASGASGRSGDTGELFF	TGTGCCAGTGGGGCTAGCGGGAGGTCCGGGGACACCGGGGAGCTGTTTTTT
TRBV5-4	TRBJ1-6	-	TRBD1	CASSLGRDREEESPLHF	TGTGCCAGCAGCTTGGGCCGGGACAGGGAGGAAGAATCACCCCTCCACTTT
TRBV7-7	TRBJ2-5	-	TRBD2	CASSSSSGRLETQYF	TGTGCCAGCAGCTCGTCTAGCGGGAGGTTAGAGACCCAGTACTTC
TRBV15	TRBJ2-1	many	-	CATSMLGAVGPFF	TGTGCCACCAGCATGCTTGGGGCGGTTGGGCCGTTCTTC
TRBV2	TRBJ1-2	-	TRBD1	CASSETGTGGLGYTF	TGTGCCAGCAGTGAAACGGGGACAGGGGGTCTTGGCTACACCTTC
TRBV2	TRBJ1-1	-	TRBD1	CASKEPVQGQTEAFF	TGTGCCAGCAAGGAACCGGTACAGGGGCAAACTGAAGCTTTCTTT
TRBV5-5	TRBJ1-5	once	-	CASSGGGLGSNQPQHF	TGTGCCAGCAGTGGGGGGGGGCTAGGGAGCAATCAGCCCCAGCATTTT
TRBV5-1	TRBJ2-3	-	TRBD1	CASSLEGAATDTQYF	TGCGCCAGCAGCTTGGAGGGGGCAGCCACAGATACGCAGTATTTT
TRBV7-6	TRBJ2-7	-	-	CASSLYWSRQETYEQYF	TGTGCCAGCAGCTTATACTGGAGTCGACAGGAAACCTACGAGCAGTACTTC
TRBV28	TRBJ2-4	-	-	CASQGGILAKNIQYF	TGTGCCAGCCAGGGGGGAATCCTAGCCAAAAACATTCAGTACTTC
TRBV7-9	TRBJ2-1	-	-	CASSFRGLGEQFF	TGTGCCAGCAGCTTCAGAGGACTTGGTGAGCAGTTCTTC
TRBV27	TRBJ2-7	-	TRBD1	CASRDRGTYEQYF	TGTGCCAGCCGGGACAGGGGAACCTACGAGCAGTACTTC